The T cell receptor beta chain under discussion was sequenced for a study of radiotherapy plus CTLA-4 blockade in lung cancer listed by TCRdb under 2018. Context from the whole study: Objective responses occurred in 15% to 20% of enrolled patients, and just over 30% achieved disease control.

CDR1 and CDR2 are read off the germline V gene (reference sequence) as MNHNY and SVGAGI. Trimming leaves V shorter by 2 bases and J shorter by 1 base, with the junction holding 5 bases beyond the gene matches. From its cysteine to its phenylalanine, the CDR3 spans 15 amino acids. CDR3 DNA only is kept here, 45 bases in frame from base 1. The study evaluated CTLA-4 blockade (ipilimumab) given together with focal radiation therapy in patients who had chemo-refractory metastatic non-small-cell lung cancer. A word on this clone: Its antigen is currently not known. Base qualities are not provided; no much larger clone lies one nucleotide away.

Library preparation employed the immunoSEQ multiplex PCR assay. Drawn from immuneACCESS, this table holds only the in-frame rearrangements with V and J called that TCRdb kept. Clones are partly lost; checked studies trace under half to an unresolved V gene and leave the rest unexplained. The sample table records approximately 89,000 clones; over 70% of these occur just once. The biggest ten clones account for 3.5% to 4.5% of the sample. What the research found in general, with its limitations: The strongest predictors of response were reported to be early dynamic shifts in blood T cell clones along with a rise in serum interferon-beta following radiation. TCR clones derived from tumors expanded in peripheral blood after treatment with radiotherapy and ipilimumab.

Recombination connected TRBV6-6 to TRBJ2-7, and 7 junction bases match TRBD2. The TCR comes from a human donor with non-small cell lung cancer who had a partial response to radiotherapy plus ipilimumab. Some clones in this sample may be carry-over from other donors' samples. Specimen: peripheral blood, collected from a patient treated with radiotherapy plus ipilimumab. The bases are TGTGCCAGCAGTTACATAGGGAGGGGTTCCTACGAGCAGTACTTC. The translation is CASSYIGRGSYEQYF.